The entry that follows covers one T cell receptor (beta chain) sequence. The antigen it binds to is not known. One base away there is no much larger clone; base qualities are not given. The entry originates in a study of blood T cell repertoires in COVID-19 (dated by TCRdb to the early 2020s). Broadly, across the study: Collaborator samples came from the United States, Italy and Spain and covered acute and convalescent phases of COVID-19. The prospective study material was composed of cDNA or gDNA derived from T cells, B-cell-depleted T cells, or PBMCs. Deeply sampled blood TCRbeta repertoires from subjects exposed to, actively infected with, or recovered from COVID-19 were included in the dataset. A freely available public database, intended as a resource for researchers studying the immune response to SARS-CoV-2, is where the repertoires were released. Samples came from the ongoing ImmuneRACE study (first 160 participants) plus 1,254 subjects from 6 global collaborators. The sample metadata nearly always contained a de-identified subject ID, COVID-19 status, age in years and sex. Where available, HLA class I and class II types were obtained from metadata supplied by the sample provider rather than from assay-based typing.

Participants in the prospective study were enrolled through a virtual design, were aged about 18 to 100 years, and lived in roughly 26 United States geographic areas. Cohort assignment in the prospective study relied on participant-reported clinical history from a screening survey and a study questionnaire. Each participant in the prospective study had whole blood, serum and a nasopharyngeal or oropharyngeal swab collected by mobile phlebotomists. Participants in the prospective study had the option to provide additional blood draws and questionnaires over a roughly two-month period. Blood samples from the prospective study were shipped frozen or at room temperature prior to DNA extraction. TCRbeta CDR3 regions were amplified from genomic DNA using the immunoSEQ Assay, a bias-controlled multiplex PCR. In the original analysis: Within the assay, amplification of reference gene primers was used to estimate how many nucleated cells each sample contained. To quantify the absolute abundance of each unique TCRbeta CDR3 rearrangement, sequence reads were collapsed and filtered. Productive Simpson clonality was computed per sample as the square root of Simpson's diversity index over productive rearrangements. Held by TCRdb, this immuneACCESS table contains in-frame sequences only and omits some clones. Under half of the omission traces to an unresolved V gene where checked; the cause of the rest is unknown. V and J calls and clone size are those listed in that table; D and trimming were worked out from the DNA. The sample table lists approximately 140,000 clones, 70% to 90% of them with a count of one. The ten largest clones capture 1.2% of the sample.

The paper's findings and limits, for the study overall: The amount of clinical and demographic metadata varied by source and participant and was provided uncurated.

Sequenced: PBMCs or T cells enriched from blood (not recorded which). The origin of this receptor is a woman younger than 45 with acute COVID-19.

The DNA sequence reads TGTGCCAGCAAGCGGCAGGGGATCTATGGCTACACCTTC. Translated, this gives CASKRQGIYGYTF. The sequence is built from TRBV2 and TRBJ1-2; the D gene is perhaps TRBD1, on 6 matching bases. Relative to germline, V is 7 bases shorter and J is 4 bases shorter, with 13 bases between their ends. In the germline V gene, CDR1 corresponds to SNHLY and CDR2 to FYNNEI. The CDR3, from cysteine to phenylalanine, totals 13 residues. This entry keeps only the CDR3 DNA: 39 bases, framed from base 1.